The 30 T cell receptor beta chains reported below all come from one sample, sequenced in a study of T cell responses to AZD1222 COVID-19 vaccine. Sequenced by immunoSEQ multiplex PCR; TCRdb stores in-frame clones only, minus some. This sample yields about 99,000 clones, of which around 86% are seen a single time; less than 4% belongs to the top ten. Material: peripheral blood, obtained 28 days after the second dose of the MenACWY control vaccine. The receptors originated from an adult who received the MenACWY meningococcal vaccine as a control.

The chain couples TRBV29-1 to TRBJ1-2; D might be TRBD1 (6 bases). The CDR3 loop spans 14 amino acids. V shed 0 bases and J shed 3 bases, with 11 bases lying between them. Germline values: CDR1 SQVTM, CDR2 ANQGSEA. The CDR3 DNA reads as TGCAGCGTTGAAGATCGGACAGAGGACTATGGCTACACCTTC. It codes for CSVEDRTEDYGYTF.

The chain links TRBV29-1 to TRBJ2-7; D might be TRBD1 (6 bases). Trimming removed 6 bases at V and 3 bases at J, with 15 bases between. The CDR3 length is 13 residues. Germline V lookup: CDR1 SQVTM, CDR2 ANQGSEA. The CDR3 loop is CSVGSGRGYEQYF. In DNA, the CDR3 is TGCAGCGTGGGGAGCGGCAGGGGCTACGAGCAGTACTTC.

The chain has TRBV18 and TRBJ1-2, with TRBD1 as a possible D gene (6 bases). The CDR3 covers 13 residues. CDR1 is KGHSH, CDR2 LQKENI, per germline. The ends were cut back, 2 bases at V and 4 bases at J, with 8 bases in the middle. The CDR3 nucleotides read TGTGCCAGCTCACCAGGACAGATCTATGGCTACACCTTC. Its translation: CASSPGQIYGYTF.

This sequence joins TRBV29-1 and TRBJ1-2, with D unclear. This CDR3 has 14 residues. CDR1 SQVTM and CDR2 ANQGSEA come from the germline V gene. V lost 3 bases and J lost 0, with 11 bases in between. The CDR3 is CSVDGSTANYGYTF. CDR3 nucleotide sequence: TGCAGCGTTGACGGCTCAACAGCTAACTATGGCTACACCTTC.

J is TRBJ2-7 and V is TRBV29-1; D gene uncertain. The CDR3 loop spans 13 amino acids. V was shortened by 4 bases and J by 1 base, with 11 bases between the two germline ends. CDR1 and CDR2 (germline): SQVTM, ANQGSEA. The CDR3 is CSVADPISYEQYF. CDR3 coding DNA: TGCAGCGTTGCGGACCCAATATCCTACGAGCAGTACTTC.

Here the CDR3 reads CASSPLGAGDLYEQYF. CDR3 nucleotides: TGTGCCAGCAGTCCCTTGGGCGCGGGGGACCTTTACGAGCAGTACTTC. This chain joins TRBV4-2 and TRBJ2-7, with 7 bases aligning to TRBD2. The CDR3 length is 16 residues. J lost 4 bases, V lost 6 bases, and 15 bases had no gene match. Germline V gene sequence: CDR1 LGHNA, CDR2 YNFKEQ.

J is TRBJ1-1 and V is TRBV7-3; TRBD1 is a possible D gene (6 bases). The germline CDR1 and CDR2 sequences are SGHTA and FQGTGA. CDR3 length: 14 amino acids. V was pared by 4 bases and J by 12 bases, with 21 bases between. Written as DNA, the CDR3 is TGTGCCAGCAGCTCCGGCCCGTCGGGGGCCCTGACTTTCTTT. Its protein product is CASSSGPSGALTFF.

V gene TRBV5-1 combines with J gene TRBJ2-2; 9 nucleotides match TRBD1. V lost 3 bases to trimming and J lost 3 bases; unmatched junction nucleotides: 12. There are 18 residues in the CDR3. Germline CDR1 and CDR2: SGHRS and YFSETQ. CDR3 sequence reads: CASSSWTGATKDTGELFF. Here the CDR3 DNA reads TGCGCCAGCAGCTCCTGGACAGGGGCTACTAAGGACACCGGGGAGCTGTTTTTT.

This chain links TRBV3-1 (or the pseudogene TRBV3-2) with TRBJ1-2; a possible D gene is TRBD1 (5 bases). This CDR3 comprises 16 residues. CDR1 is LGHDT and CDR2 is YNNKEL in the germline V gene (reference sequence). Trimming pared 5 bases from V and 7 bases from J, leaving 23 bases between. The CDR3 sequence: CASSAYIRGQGSGYTF. The CDR3, as DNA: TGTGCCAGCAGCGCATATATAAGGGGCCAGGGAAGTGGCTACACCTTC.

The chain uses TRBV7-6 and TRBJ1-4; possible D gene TRBD1, 6 bases. V was shortened by 2 bases and J by 8 bases, with 18 bases between the two germline ends. CDR1 is SGHVS, CDR2 FNYEAQ, per germline. This CDR3 is built from 16 residues. DNA for the CDR3: TGTGCCAGCAGCTTAAGCCCCCCGGGGGCCGGCGAAAAACTGTTTTTT. This codes for CASSLSPPGAGEKLFF. The full variable domain, its missing parts supplied by reference TRBV7-6 and TRBJ1-4, is GAGVSQSPRYKVTKRGQDVALRCDPISGHVSLYWYRQALGQGPEFLTYFNYEAQQDKSGLPNDRFSAERPEGSISTLTIQRTEQRDSAMYRCASSLSPPGAGEKLFFGSGTQLSVL.

This chain uses TRBV6-5 with TRBJ1-5; D gene uncertain. Looked up from germline, CDR1 is MNHEY and CDR2 is SVGAGI. V was clipped by 9 bases and J by 2 bases, with 14 bases between them. This CDR3 is built from 14 residues. CDR3 in DNA: TGTGCCAGTTCAGGTTGGGGAGGCAATCAGCCCCAGCATTTT. It translates to CASSGWGGNQPQHF.

The rearrangement joins TRBV19 to TRBJ1-2; 8 nucleotides line up with TRBD1. V lost 2 bases and J lost 4; bases outside the gene matches: 0. Per the germline V gene, CDR1 is LNHDA and CDR2 is SQIVND (reference sequence). There are 13 residues in the CDR3. CDR3 region: CASSITGGYGYTF. The DNA of the CDR3 is TGTGCCAGTAGTATAACAGGGGGCTATGGCTACACCTTC. The complete variable domain, with remaining parts taken from reference TRBV19 and TRBJ1-2, reads DGGITQSPKYLFRKEGQNVTLSCEQNLNHDAMYWYRQDPGQGLRLIYYSQIVNDFQKGDIAEGYSVSREKKESFPLTVTSAQKNPTAFYLCASSITGGYGYTFGSGTRLTVV.

The genes are TRBV28 and TRBJ2-4; 9 bases fit TRBD1. The CDR3 runs 17 residues. The trim removed 5 bases at V and 0 bases at J, leaving 8 bases unmatched. Germline lookup yields CDR1 MDHEN and CDR2 SYDVKM. The CDR3 coding sequence is TGTGCCAGCAGTGCAACACAGGGGGCTCTAGCCAAAAACATTCAGTACTTC. Protein product: CASSATQGALAKNIQYF. Using reference TRBV28 and TRBJ2-4 for the parts outside the CDR3, the full variable domain is DVKVTQSSRYLVKRTGEKVFLECVQDMDHENMFWYRQDPGLGLRLIYFSYDVKMKEKGDIPEGYSVSREKKERFSLILESASTNQTSMYLCASSATQGALAKNIQYFGAGTRLSVL.

The chain is built from TRBV6-5 and TRBJ1-6, with D perhaps matching TRBD1 (5 bases). The V end was cut by 2 bases, the J end by 6 bases, with 14 bases between. CDR1 is MNHEY and CDR2 is SVGAGI in the germline V gene. The CDR3 length is 16 residues. The CDR3 DNA reads as TGTGCCAGCAGTTACCTCGCCGGGACGGCTAATTCACCCCTCCACTTT. Its protein is CASSYLAGTANSPLHF.

This clone was observed a handful of times. The chain is built from TRBV7-8 and TRBJ2-3, with a weak D call TRBD1 (5 bases). The CDR3 length is 15 residues. V lost 3 bases and J lost 3, with 13 bases in between. Germline loops: CDR1 SGHVS, CDR2 FQNEAQ. CDR3 region: CASSLSGLWTDTQYF. The CDR3 nucleotides read TGTGCCAGCAGCTTGTCAGGGTTGTGGACAGATACGCAGTATTTT.

This chain uses TRBV20-1 with TRBJ2-7; D gene unclear. Germline loops: CDR1 DFQATT, CDR2 SNEGSKA (reference sequence). Trimming left V 3 bases short and J 4 bases short, with 4 bases between. CDR3 length equals 10 residues. This CDR3 reads CSASTYEQYF. The CDR3 DNA is TGCAGTGCTAGTACGTACGAGCAGTACTTC.

The CDR3 nucleotides are TGCGCCAGCATTAAGGGGGGACAGGGAAGCGATACGCAGTATTTT. Protein: CASIKGGQGSDTQYF. V and J are TRBV5-1 and TRBJ2-3; 9 bases are shared with TRBD1. In germline, CDR1 is SGHRS, CDR2 YFSETQ. J lost 6 bases, V lost 6 bases, and 11 bases had no gene match. CDR3 length: 15 amino acids.

The rearrangement joins TRBV7-9 to TRBJ1-2, with TRBD1 matching 10 bases. V was pared by 4 bases and J by 1 base, with 6 bases of the junction left unmatched. The CDR3 loop spans 16 amino acids. CDR1 is SEHNR, CDR2 FQNEAQ, per germline (reference sequence). CDR3 in amino acids: CASSSPGTGDNYGYTF. The CDR3, as DNA: TGTGCCAGCAGCTCCCCGGGGACAGGGGATAACTATGGCTACACCTTC.

This rearrangement joins TRBV30 to TRBJ1-2; tentative D call: TRBD1 (5 bases). Germline CDR1 is GTSNPN and CDR2 is SVGIG (reference sequence). Trimming left V 0 bases short and J 5 bases short, with 10 bases between. The CDR3 spans 13 residues. The CDR3: CAWSVWAGYGYTF. CDR3 in DNA: TGTGCCTGGAGTGTATGGGCAGGGTATGGCTACACCTTC.

This chain joins TRBV29-1 and TRBJ2-2, with D tentatively TRBD1 (5 bases). The V end lost 5 bases, the J end lost 7 bases, and 17 bases lay between the germline ends. CDR1 and CDR2 (germline): SQVTM, ANQGSEA. This CDR3 is built from 14 residues. This chain's CDR3 is CSVRSQGGNGELFF. Here the CDR3 DNA reads TGCAGCGTTAGGAGTCAGGGTGGTAACGGGGAGCTGTTTTTT.

This chain links TRBV7-2 with TRBJ2-2; 10 bases fit TRBD1. CDR1 and CDR2 from the germline V gene are SGHTA and FQGNSA. Trimming cost V 0 bases and J 9 bases; bases outside gene matches: 7. CDR3 length equals 16 residues. The CDR3 DNA reads TGTGCCAGCAGCTTAGCCGTGGGACAGGGGTCCCGGGAGCTGTTTTTT. The encoded protein is CASSLAVGQGSRELFF.

The CDR3 protein is CASSSATGEETQYF. CDR3 sequence (DNA): TGTGCCAGCAGCTCCGCGACAGGGGAAGAGACCCAGTACTTC. The V call is TRBV5-4, the J call TRBJ2-5; 8 bases match TRBD1. The V segment lost 3 bases and the J segment 3 bases; nucleotides outside the gene matches: 4. Germline V gene sequence: CDR1 SGHNT, CDR2 YYREEE (reference sequence). The CDR3 is 14 residues long.

The J gene is TRBJ2-3, the V gene TRBV9; D is uncertain. The CDR3 loop spans 13 amino acids. Trimming pared 0 bases from V and 6 bases from J, leaving 8 bases between. Germline loops: CDR1 SGDLS, CDR2 YYNGEE. The CDR3 DNA is TGTGCCAGCAGCGTAGCTACGAGGGATACGCAGTATTTT. Its translation is CASSVATRDTQYF.

This chain connects TRBV30 to TRBJ1-2, with 7 bases aligning to TRBD1. Germline-derived CDR1 and CDR2 are GTSNPN and SVGIG (reference sequence). V lost 3 bases and J lost 5; bases outside the gene matches: 12. The CDR3 runs to 15 residues. CDR3 DNA sequence: TGTGCCTGGAGCCTTACTAGACAGGGAAAGTATGGCTACACCTTC. The encoded protein is CAWSLTRQGKYGYTF.

The genes are TRBV7-2 and TRBJ1-5; D not certain. From germline, CDR1 is SGHTA and CDR2 FQGNSA. This CDR3 region has 13 residues. V gave up 3 bases and J gave up 0 bases, with 3 bases separating them. In DNA, the CDR3 is TGTGCCAGCAGCTTGGATAGCAATCAGCCCCAGCATTTT. Translation gives CASSLDSNQPQHF. Combining the CDR3 with reference TRBV7-2 and TRBJ1-5 gives the whole variable domain GAGVSQSPSNKVTEKGKDVELRCDPISGHTALYWYRQSLGQGLEFLIYFQGNSAPDKSGLPSDRFSAERTGGSVSTLTIQRTQQEDSAVYLCASSLDSNQPQHFGDGTRLSIL.

V usage is TRBV20-1 and J usage is TRBJ2-7; TRBD2 might be the D (6 bases). Trimming took 5 bases from V and 6 from J, leaving 11 bases between them. CDR1 is DFQATT and CDR2 is SNEGSKA in the germline V gene (reference sequence). CDR3 size: 11 residues. CDR3 region: CSAGGLPEQYF. The CDR3 nucleotides are TGCAGTGCTGGGGGACTTCCCGAGCAGTACTTC.

The chain employs TRBV28 and TRBJ2-7; D might be TRBD2 (5 bases). The CDR3 extends over 14 amino acids. Germline-derived CDR1 and CDR2 are MDHEN and SYDVKM. Trimming took 4 bases from V and 0 from J, leaving 10 bases between them. CDR3 sequence: CASSSEGYSYEQYF. CDR3 bases: TGTGCCAGCAGTTCAGAGGGCTACTCCTACGAGCAGTACTTC.

This chain uses TRBV6-5 with TRBJ2-7, with TRBD1 matching over 7 bases. The V and J ends lost 2 bases and 4 bases, in that order; junction bases with no gene match: 5. There are 14 residues in the CDR3. Looked up from germline, CDR1 is MNHEY and CDR2 is SVGAGI. In DNA, the CDR3 is TGTGCCAGCAGTTACGAGGGGGCACCGTACGAGCAGTACTTC. Residues: CASSYEGAPYEQYF.

The chain joins TRBV7-3 to TRBJ2-3; 9 bases map to TRBD1. The CDR3 runs 15 residues. Unmatched junction bases numbered 7, after V lost 5 bases and J lost 4 bases. CDR1 is SGHTA and CDR2 is FQGTGA in the germline V gene. The CDR3 region is CASSPGTGWADTQYF. CDR3 DNA sequence: TGTGCCAGCAGCCCCGGGACAGGGTGGGCAGATACGCAGTATTTT.

This sequence joins TRBV6-1 and TRBJ1-2, with 8 bases fitting TRBD1. The CDR3 has 17 amino acids. Trimming removed 2 bases from V and 0 bases from J; junction bases left unmatched: 8. CDR1 is MNHNS and CDR2 is SASEGT in the germline V gene. This CDR3 reads CASSEPDRDRTNYGYTF. The DNA for the CDR3 is TGTGCCAGCAGTGAACCGGACCGGGACAGGACTAACTATGGCTACACCTTC.